The 21 T cell receptor beta chains below all came from one sample that was sequenced in a study of blood T cell repertoires in COVID-19. Repertoires were generated with immunoSEQ multiplex PCR, while TCRdb's copy carries only in-frame clones and drops some. In the table there are 200,000 to 250,000 clones, about nine tenths of which are singletons. Sequenced sample: peripheral blood. Every receptor here comes from an elderly man with acute or convalescent COVID-19.

The rearrangement joins TRBV27 to TRBJ1-2, with 7 nucleotides matching TRBD1. The V segment lost 6 bases and the J segment 7 bases; nucleotides outside the gene matches: 11. Per germline, CDR1 MNHEY and CDR2 SMNVEV (reference sequence). This CDR3 region has 14 residues. CDR3 loop: CASSPYRGLAGYTF. As DNA, the CDR3 is TGTGCCAGCAGCCCATACAGGGGTTTAGCTGGCTACACCTTC.

This chain joins TRBV7-8 and TRBJ2-7, with 7 bases lining up with TRBD2. Germline assignment: CDR1 SGHVS and CDR2 FQNEAQ. The V segment lost 4 bases and the J segment 2 bases; nucleotides outside the gene matches: 8. The CDR3 sequence is 15 residues long. For the CDR3, the DNA is TGTGCCAGCAGCTCATGGGGGGGGAGCGCCTACGAGCAGTACTTC. Translated, it gives CASSSWGGSAYEQYF. Variable domain in full (rest from reference TRBV7-8 and TRBJ2-7): GAGVSQSPRYKVAKRGQDVALRCDPISGHVSLFWYQQALGQGPEFLTYFQNEAQLDKSGLPSDRFFAERPEGSVSTLKIQRTQQEDSAVYLCASSSWGGSAYEQYFGPGTRLTVT.

The chain recombines TRBV27 with TRBJ2-2; D uncertain. V was pared by 7 bases and J by 6 bases, with 15 bases between. This CDR3 is 14 amino acids long. Per the germline V gene, CDR1 is MNHEY and CDR2 is SMNVEV (reference sequence). The DNA of the CDR3 is TGTGCCAGCACCCACGGTCCTGTGGCCGGGGAGCTGTTTTTT. Its translation is CASTHGPVAGELFF.

This clone has only one observation. The V call is TRBV27, the J call TRBJ1-2; 8 nucleotides agree with TRBD1. This CDR3 contains 14 residues. CDR1 is MNHEY, CDR2 SMNVEV, per germline (reference sequence). Trimming cost V 6 bases and J 2 bases; bases outside gene matches: 5. The CDR3 bases are TGTGCCAGCAGGGGACAGGATATGAACTATGGCTACACCTTC. Its protein is CASRGQDMNYGYTF.

V usage is TRBV4-1 and J usage is TRBJ2-5; D may be TRBD2 (6 bases). This CDR3 has 15 residues. In germline, CDR1 is MGHRA, CDR2 YSYEKL. V was pared by 4 bases and J by 5 bases, with 17 bases between. Written as DNA, the CDR3 is TGCGCCAGCAGCCCCCCCTTGGAGGGTGTGGAGACCCAGTACTTC. This codes for CASSPPLEGVETQYF.

The chain recombines TRBV7-2 with TRBJ2-3; TRBD2 aligns across 10 bases. V gave up 3 bases and J gave up 0 bases; unmatched junction bases: 9. CDR3 length: 18 amino acids. CDR1 and CDR2 (germline): SGHTA, FQGNSA. In DNA, the CDR3 is TGTGCCAGCAGCTTCCCCCTTCTAGCGGGAGCTAGCACAGATACGCAGTATTTT. Translated, it gives CASSFPLLAGASTDTQYF.

This sequence joins TRBV7-8 and TRBJ2-1, with 7 bases lining up with TRBD2. The germline CDR1 and CDR2 sequences are SGHVS and FQNEAQ. The V gene end was trimmed by 7 bases and the J gene end by 2 bases; junction bases not matched to a gene: 14. This CDR3 is built from 17 residues. CDR3 sequence (DNA): TGTGCCAGCACGCTAAATGTGGGGGGGGAAACCTACAATGAGCAGTTCTTC. Translating it yields CASTLNVGGETYNEQFF. Full variable domain (remainder filled in from reference TRBV7-8 and TRBJ2-1): GAGVSQSPRYKVAKRGQDVALRCDPISGHVSLFWYQQALGQGPEFLTYFQNEAQLDKSGLPSDRFFAERPEGSVSTLKIQRTQQEDSAVYLCASTLNVGGETYNEQFFGPGTRLTVL.

The chain recombines TRBV19 with TRBJ1-2, with D perhaps TRBD1 (6 bases). There are 14 residues in the CDR3. Trimming removed 5 bases from V and 9 bases from J, with 19 bases in between. CDR1 and CDR2 (germline): LNHDA, SQIVND (reference sequence). CDR3 sequence reads: CASSPGGQPWRYTF. Here the CDR3 DNA reads TGTGCCAGTAGTCCCGGAGGACAGCCATGGCGCTACACCTTC.

This chain uses TRBV9 with TRBJ1-3; no clear D. V was pared by 0 bases and J by 0 bases, with 7 bases between. The CDR3 length is 15 residues. Germline CDR1 SGDLS, CDR2 YYNGEE. The CDR3 coding sequence is TGTGCCAGCAGCGTAGAACCACACTCTGGAAACACCATATATTTT. The encoded protein is CASSVEPHSGNTIYF.

V is TRBV7-2 and J is TRBJ1-1; weak D call: TRBD1 (5 bases). Germline-derived CDR1 and CDR2 are SGHTA and FQGNSA. The V end lost 4 bases, the J end lost 5 bases, and 14 bases lay between the germline ends. CDR3 length equals 14 residues. In DNA form, the CDR3 reads TGTGCCAGCAGCTCAACCGGGGGGGGAACTGAAGCTTTCTTT. Protein: CASSSTGGGTEAFF.

V is TRBV7-4 and J is TRBJ1-1, with D tentatively TRBD1 (6 bases). Germline CDR1 reads SGHVT; CDR2 reads SQSDAQ. CDR3 length: 14 residues. The V gene lost 5 bases and the J gene lost 2 bases, with 12 bases spanning the gap. This CDR3 is CASSTGKRNTEAFF. In nucleotides, the CDR3 is TGTGCCAGCAGCACAGGGAAGAGAAACACTGAAGCTTTCTTT. The whole variable domain, filled in from reference TRBV7-4 and TRBJ1-1, reads GAGVSQSPRYKVAKRGRDVALRCDSISGHVTLYWYRQTLGQGSEVLTYSQSDAQRDKSGRPSGRFSAERPERSVSTLKIQRTEQGDSAVYLCASSTGKRNTEAFFGQGTRLTVV.

The V and J genes are TRBV6-5 and TRBJ1-2; D not resolved. The germline V gene has CDR1 MNHEY and CDR2 SVGAGI. The CDR3 runs to 13 residues. Trimming left V 6 bases short and J 8 bases short, with 16 bases between. CDR3 region: CASSRPRSGGYTF. CDR3 DNA sequence: TGTGCCAGCAGCAGGCCCCGGTCGGGAGGCTACACCTTC.

The V and J genes are TRBV2 and TRBJ2-1; 10 nucleotides align to TRBD2. With V trimmed by 8 bases and J by 0 bases, 7 bases remained unmatched. Per the germline V gene, CDR1 is SNHLY and CDR2 is FYNNEI. This CDR3 is 16 amino acids long. DNA for the CDR3: TGTGCCAGCGTTCGACTAGCGGGCAGCTCCTACAATGAGCAGTTCTTC. Residues: CASVRLAGSSYNEQFF.

This clone was observed a few times. The sample has other DNA sequences that encode this CDR3 too. The chain is built from TRBV11-1 and TRBJ2-6; unclear D gene. CDR1 is SGHAT and CDR2 is FQDESV in the germline V gene (reference sequence). This CDR3 contains 16 residues. Trimming pared 1 base from V and 1 base from J, leaving 8 bases between. The CDR3 protein is CASSLGPGSGANVLTF. CDR3 DNA: TGTGCCAGCAGCTTAGGGCCGGGTTCTGGGGCCAACGTCCTGACTTTC.

This chain joins TRBV7-9 and TRBJ2-1, with D perhaps TRBD1 (5 bases). The CDR3 length is 14 residues. The germline CDR1 and CDR2 sequences are SEHNR and FQNEAQ (reference sequence). With 2 bases removed from V and 8 bases from J, the gap between germline ends came to 13 bases. CDR3 residues: CASSLSIREYEQFF. The CDR3 coding sequence is TGTGCCAGCAGCTTAAGTATCAGGGAATATGAGCAGTTCTTC.

This chain connects TRBV25-1 to TRBJ2-3, with TRBD1 identical over 7 bases. CDR3 length equals 16 residues. Germline CDR1 is MGHDK and CDR2 is SYGVNS. The trim removed 1 base at V and 1 base at J, leaving 5 bases unmatched. This CDR3 reads CASSEFEGAGTDTQYF. CDR3 nucleotide sequence: TGTGCCAGCAGTGAATTCGAGGGGGCAGGCACAGATACGCAGTATTTT.

As concerns this clone: The sample has other DNA sequences that encode this CDR3 too. The V gene is TRBV6-6, the J gene TRBJ1-5; D not certain. The CDR3 extends over 12 amino acids. CDR1 MNHNY and CDR2 SVGAGI come from the germline V gene (reference sequence). V was shortened by 6 bases and J by 7 bases, with 10 bases between the two germline ends. Here the CDR3 reads CASSPPGQPQHF. The CDR3 bases are TGTGCCAGCAGCCCTCCGGGGCAGCCCCAGCATTTT.

The chain couples TRBV5-1 to TRBJ2-7; D gene ambiguous. The CDR3 covers 15 residues. Germline V gives CDR1 SGHRS, CDR2 YFSETQ. V lost 0 bases and J lost 0, with 10 bases in between. CDR3 protein: CASSLDLRSSYEQYF. CDR3 nucleotides: TGCGCCAGCAGCTTGGATTTGAGGAGCTCCTACGAGCAGTACTTC.

The chain couples TRBV6-2 or TRBV6-3 to TRBJ1-4, with 7 bases aligning to TRBD1. The CDR3 runs to 15 residues. Trimming took 4 bases from V and 7 from J; bases not matched to a gene: 9. Germline CDR1 and CDR2: MNHEY and SVGEGT. In DNA, the CDR3 is TGTGCCAGCAGTTCGGCCGGGACAGTCGCTGAAAAACTGTTTTTT. Residues: CASSSAGTVAEKLFF.

The gene calls are TRBV7-6 and TRBJ1-2; weak D call: TRBD1 (6 bases). V was trimmed by 5 bases and J by 6 bases, leaving 16 bases between them. Per the germline V gene, CDR1 is SGHVS and CDR2 is FNYEAQ. The CDR3 contains 14 residues. In DNA, the CDR3 is TGTGCCAGCAGCCTACAGGGAGCAGTCAATGGCTACACCTTC. It is translated as CASSLQGAVNGYTF.

The CDR3 nucleotides read TGTGCCATCAGCCTTCGATCAGCGGGAGAGTCCTACGAGCAGTACTTC. Its translation: CAISLRSAGESYEQYF. The V and J genes are TRBV10-3 and TRBJ2-7; 8 nucleotides line up with TRBD2. V dropped 6 bases and J dropped 1; count of bases not matched to a gene: 11. The CDR3 loop spans 16 amino acids. CDR1 is ENHRY, CDR2 SYGVKD, per germline.